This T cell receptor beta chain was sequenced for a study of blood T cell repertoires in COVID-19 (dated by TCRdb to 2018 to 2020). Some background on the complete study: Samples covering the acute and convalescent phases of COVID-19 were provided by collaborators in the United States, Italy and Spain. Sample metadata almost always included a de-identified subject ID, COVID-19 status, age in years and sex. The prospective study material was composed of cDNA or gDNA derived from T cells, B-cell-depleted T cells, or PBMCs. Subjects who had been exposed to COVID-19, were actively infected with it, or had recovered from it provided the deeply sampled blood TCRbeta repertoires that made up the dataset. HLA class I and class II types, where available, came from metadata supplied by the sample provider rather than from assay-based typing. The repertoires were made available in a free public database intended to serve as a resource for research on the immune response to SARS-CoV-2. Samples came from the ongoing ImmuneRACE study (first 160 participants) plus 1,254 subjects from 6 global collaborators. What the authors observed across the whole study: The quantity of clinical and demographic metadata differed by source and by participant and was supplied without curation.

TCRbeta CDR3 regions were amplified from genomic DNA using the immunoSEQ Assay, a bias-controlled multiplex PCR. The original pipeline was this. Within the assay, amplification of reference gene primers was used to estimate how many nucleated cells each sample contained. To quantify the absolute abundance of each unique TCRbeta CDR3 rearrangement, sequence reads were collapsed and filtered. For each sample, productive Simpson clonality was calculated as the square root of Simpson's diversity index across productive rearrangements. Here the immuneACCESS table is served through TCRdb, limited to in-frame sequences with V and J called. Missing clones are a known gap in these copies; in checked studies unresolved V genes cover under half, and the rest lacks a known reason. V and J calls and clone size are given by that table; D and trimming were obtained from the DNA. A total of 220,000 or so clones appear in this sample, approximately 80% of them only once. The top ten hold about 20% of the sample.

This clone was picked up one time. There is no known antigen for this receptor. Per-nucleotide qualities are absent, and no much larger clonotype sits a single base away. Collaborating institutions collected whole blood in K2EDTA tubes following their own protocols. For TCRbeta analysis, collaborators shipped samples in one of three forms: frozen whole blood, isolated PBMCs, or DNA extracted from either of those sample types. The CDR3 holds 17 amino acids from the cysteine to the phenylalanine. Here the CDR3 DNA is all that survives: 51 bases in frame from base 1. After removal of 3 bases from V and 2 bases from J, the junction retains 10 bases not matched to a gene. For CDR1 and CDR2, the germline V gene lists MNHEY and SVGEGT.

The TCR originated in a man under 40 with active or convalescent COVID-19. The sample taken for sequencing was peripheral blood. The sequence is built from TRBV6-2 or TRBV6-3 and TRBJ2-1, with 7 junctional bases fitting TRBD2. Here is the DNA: TGTGCCAGCAGTTATCATAAGGGACTACTAGCCTACAATGAGCAGTTCTTC. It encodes CASSYHKGLLAYNEQFF.